The TCR beta chain described here comes from a study of T cell responses to AZD1222 COVID-19 vaccine. Second-dose recipients at about 4 or about 12 weeks were treated as one pooled group. Study-level results: Repertoires were obtained solely post-peak T cell response. CD4 TCRs associated with vaccination spanned spike, dominating at 160-218 and 743-854.

Assay: immunoSEQ multiplex PCR; the TCRdb copy retains only in-frame clones and omits some. The sample yields 180,000 or so clones, 80% to 95% seen once. With 5 bases removed from V and 3 bases from J, the gap between germline ends came to 19 bases. Germline V CDR1 and CDR2: LNHDA, SQIVND (reference sequence). This CDR3 contains 16 residues. Worth noting for this clone: Antigen: not known.

The rearrangement links TRBV19 to TRBJ1-2; unclear D gene. The sequence derives from an adult who received the AZD1222 COVID-19 vaccine. The sequences come from peripheral blood, collected 28 days after the second AZD1222 dose. The CDR3 region is CASSSSGATNYYGYTF. The CDR3, as DNA: TGTGCCAGTAGTTCGTCCGGAGCGACAAACTACTATGGCTACACCTTC.